This record looks at one T cell receptor beta chain sequence and its context. Its antigen is not yet known. Per-nucleotide qualities are absent, and no much larger clonotype sits a single base away. Enrolling through a virtual design, the prospective study's participants ranged in age from roughly 18 to 90 years and lived across roughly 24 United States geographic areas. In the prospective study, cohorts were assigned on the basis of participant-reported clinical history obtained from a screening survey and a study questionnaire. For ImmuneRACE Cohort 3, a participant was defined as recovered based on two consecutive negative NP/OP PCR tests, clearance by a healthcare professional, or resolution of symptoms. In the prospective study, whole blood, serum and a nasopharyngeal or oropharyngeal swab were collected from each participant by mobile phlebotomists. Additional blood draws and questionnaires over an approximately two-month period could optionally be provided by prospective study participants. Prospective study blood samples were shipped either frozen or at room temperature before DNA extraction.

This record comes from a study of blood T cell repertoires in COVID-19 (dated by TCRdb to 2018 to 2020). For context, the study as a whole: Samples from collaborators originated in the United States, Italy and Spain and spanned both the acute and convalescent phases of COVID-19. The prospective study material was composed of cDNA or gDNA derived from T cells, B-cell-depleted T cells, or PBMCs. The dataset comprised deeply sampled blood TCRbeta repertoires from subjects exposed to, actively infected with, or recovered from COVID-19. A freely available public database, intended as a resource for researchers studying the immune response to SARS-CoV-2, is where the repertoires were released. Samples came from the ongoing ImmuneRACE study (first 160 participants) plus 1,254 subjects from 6 global collaborators. The sample metadata nearly always contained a de-identified subject ID, COVID-19 status, age in years and sex. Where HLA class I and class II types were available, the types were taken from metadata supplied by the sample provider, not from assay-based typing. The full study reports these points: The quantity of clinical and demographic metadata differed by source and by participant and was supplied without curation.

The immunoSEQ Assay, a bias-controlled multiplex PCR, was used to amplify TCRbeta CDR3 regions from genomic DNA. In the original analysis: The number of nucleated cells in each sample was estimated by amplification of reference gene primers within the assay. To quantify the absolute abundance of each unique TCRbeta CDR3 rearrangement, sequence reads were collapsed and filtered. For each sample, productive Simpson clonality was calculated as the square root of Simpson's diversity index across productive rearrangements. TCRdb obtained this table from immuneACCESS and retained in-frame rearrangements with V and J assigned. These tables miss some clones; where compared with another copy, unresolved V genes account for less than half of the shortfall, and the remainder is unexplained. V and J calls and clone size are as listed in that table; D and trimming were resolved from the DNA. The sample includes roughly 380,000 clones, with more than 75% observed a single time. The top ten constitute 1.3% of the sample.

There are 15 amino acids in the CDR3, from cysteine to phenylalanine inclusive. Here the CDR3 DNA is all that survives: 45 bases in frame from base 1. Trimming accounts for 5 bases at V and 0 bases at J, while the number of junction bases matched to no gene is 2. The germline V gene (reference sequence) sets CDR1 to SGHAT and CDR2 to FQDESV. The chain couples TRBV11-1 to TRBJ1-4, with 8 middle bases fitting TRBD1. Sequencing used PBMCs or T cells enriched from blood (not recorded which). This receptor was taken from a man aged 25 to 45 who had recovered from COVID-19. The DNA reads as follows: TGTGCCAGCAGCCGGGGACAGGCAACTAATGAAAAACTGTTTTTT. Translated, this is CASSRGQATNEKLFF.